This TCR beta chain emerged from a study of human T cells and chemical hapten exposure. Whole-study context: 2% DPC was applied to about 2 cm by about 2 cm of upper inner arm skin for sensitization.

Indicated time point: patch test 3, about 24 weeks after DPC sensitization. Treatment indicated: therapeutic diphenylcyclopropenone sensitization with weekly scalp DPC. Total RNA was isolated from whole blood that had not been fractionated. In the original workflow: TCRs per sample had a median of around 96,000 and ranged from about 23,224 to 750,000. TCRdb re-analysed the RACE reads in MiXCR, keeping a single row per CDR3 protein. TCRdb, rather than the study authors, made the V and J calls. The table lists approximately 80,000 distinct CDR3 sequences, over 10% of them singletons. This clonotype was seen many times. Germline V gene lookup returns CDR1 DFQATT and CDR2 SNEGSKA (reference sequence). The CDR3 sequence is 15 residues long. Trimming removed 8 bases from V and 7 bases from J; junction bases left unmatched: 16.

This chain uses TRBV20-1 with TRBJ2-3; 9 nucleotides agree with TRBD2. The receptor was isolated from a woman between 50 and 59 years old with alopecia areata. Some clones in this sample may be carry-over from other donors' samples. The sequences come from whole blood, collected in connection with sensitization to the hapten diphenylcyclopropenone (DPC). CDR3 sequence (DNA): TGCAGTTGCCCCGGGGTCGGCGGGAGGGCTAATACGCAGTATTTT. Translated, it gives CSCPGVGGRANTQYF.